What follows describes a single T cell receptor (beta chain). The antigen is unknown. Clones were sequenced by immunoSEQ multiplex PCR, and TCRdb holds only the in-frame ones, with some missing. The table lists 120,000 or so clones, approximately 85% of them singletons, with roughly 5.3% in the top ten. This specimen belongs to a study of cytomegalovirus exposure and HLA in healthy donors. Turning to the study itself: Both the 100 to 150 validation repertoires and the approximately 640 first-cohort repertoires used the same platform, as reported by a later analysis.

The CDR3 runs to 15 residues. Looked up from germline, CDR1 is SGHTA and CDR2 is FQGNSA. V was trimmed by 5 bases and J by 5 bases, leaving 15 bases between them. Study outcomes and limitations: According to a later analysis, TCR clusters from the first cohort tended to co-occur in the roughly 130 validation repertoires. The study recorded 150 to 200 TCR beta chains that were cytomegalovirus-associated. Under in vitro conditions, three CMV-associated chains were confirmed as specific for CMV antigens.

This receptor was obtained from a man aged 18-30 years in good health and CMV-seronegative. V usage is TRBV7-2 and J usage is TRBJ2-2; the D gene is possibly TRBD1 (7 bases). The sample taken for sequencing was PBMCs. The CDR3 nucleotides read TGTGCCAGCAGCGGCCAGGGGGGTTGGACCGGGGAGCTGTTTTTT. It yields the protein CASSGQGGWTGELFF. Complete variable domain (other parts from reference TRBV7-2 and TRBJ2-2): GAGVSQSPSNKVTEKGKDVELRCDPISGHTALYWYRQSLGQGLEFLIYFQGNSAPDKSGLPSDRFSAERTGGSVSTLTIQRTQQEDSAVYLCASSGQGGWTGELFFGEGSRLTVL.